The 16 T cell receptor beta chains reported below all come from one sample, sequenced in a study of shared clonotypes between healthy human individuals. Measured with immunoSEQ multiplex PCR; TCRdb has only the in-frame clones, and not every one. The table includes about 2.3 million clones, more than 85% detected once. Source material: naive CD4+ T cells from PBMCs. Subset denoted: CD45RA+ positively selected. The receptor set was obtained from a man aged 18 to 29 in good health. Some clones in this sample may be carry-over from other donors' samples.

The V call is TRBV28, the J call TRBJ2-3; maybe TRBD1 (6 bases). V was cut by 2 bases and J by 1 base, with 10 bases left in between. CDR1 MDHEN and CDR2 SYDVKM come from the germline V gene. The length of the CDR3 is 15 residues. The CDR3 nucleotides are TGTGCCAGCAGTTTACCCCCAGGGGGCACAGATACGCAGTATTTT. Encoded protein: CASSLPPGGTDTQYF.

The V gene is TRBV21-1, the J gene TRBJ1-5. TRBV21-1 is labeled a pseudogene. This CDR3 has 18 residues. Here the CDR3 reads CASSKGSREGVSNQPQHF. Written as DNA, the CDR3 is TGTGCCAGCAGCAAAGGAAGTAGGGAGGGAGTGAGCAATCAGCCCCAGCATTTT.

Only a few counts were recorded for this clone. V gene TRBV5-4 combines with J gene TRBJ1-1, with D perhaps TRBD1 (6 bases). There are 15 residues in the CDR3. Germline V lookup: CDR1 SGHNT, CDR2 YYREEE (reference sequence). With 5 bases removed from V and 1 base from J, the gap between germline ends came to 15 bases. CDR3 nucleotide sequence: TGTGCCAGCAGGCCACAGGGAGGCAAGAACACTGAAGCTTTCTTT. This translates into CASRPQGGKNTEAFF. Looking up the rest from reference TRBV5-4 and TRBJ1-1 gives the full variable domain: ETGVTQSPTHLIKTRGQQVTLRCSSQSGHNTVSWYQQALGQGPQFIFQYYREEENGRGNFPPRFSGLQFPNYSSELNVNALELDDSALYLCASRPQGGKNTEAFFGQGTRLTVV.

The V and J genes are TRBV27 and TRBJ1-5; D is unresolved. In germline, CDR1 is MNHEY, CDR2 SMNVEV (reference sequence). V was clipped by 2 bases and J by 0 bases, with 11 bases between them. This CDR3 is built from 16 residues. This CDR3 reads CASSLEGGHSNQPQHF. CDR3 in DNA: TGTGCCAGCAGTTTAGAGGGAGGTCATAGCAATCAGCCCCAGCATTTT.

The CDR3 DNA is TGCGCCAGCAGCCCTCGGACAGGGCTGAGGCCGGGCTACACCTTC. Its protein product is CASSPRTGLRPGYTF. The rearrangement links TRBV4-1 to TRBJ1-2; 8 nucleotides line up with TRBD1. There are 15 residues in the CDR3. The trim removed 4 bases at V and 8 bases at J, leaving 12 bases unmatched. Germline V gene lookup returns CDR1 MGHRA and CDR2 YSYEKL.

In regard to this clone: Other nucleotide sequences in the sample specify the same CDR3. This chain links TRBV28 with TRBJ2-6; no definite D call. This CDR3 region has 14 residues. V gave up 1 base and J gave up 2 bases, with 3 bases separating them. CDR1 MDHEN and CDR2 SYDVKM come from the germline V gene. CDR3 nucleotide sequence: TGTGCCAGCAGTTTATTGGCTGGGGCCAACGTCCTGACTTTC. Its translation is CASSLLAGANVLTF.

This clone has more than one count but fewer than ten. This chain uses TRBV11-3 with TRBJ2-5; no definite D call. CDR1 and CDR2 (germline): SGHNT, YENEEA. Trimming took off 4 bases at V and 2 bases at J, with 17 bases between the two ends. The CDR3 loop spans 16 amino acids. The CDR3 DNA follows: TGTGCCAGCAGCTCCGGGTCCCGTTTCGAGCAAGAGACCCAGTACTTC. It translates to CASSSGSRFEQETQYF.

This chain links TRBV18 with TRBJ2-2, with a weak D call TRBD2 (6 bases). The CDR3 totals 13 residues. CDR1 is KGHSH and CDR2 is LQKENI in the germline V gene. V lost 3 bases and J 10 bases, leaving 12 bases between the germline ends. The CDR3 protein is CASSPGSQAELFF. The DNA of the CDR3 is TGTGCCAGCTCACCCGGGAGTCAAGCGGAGCTGTTTTTT.

The chain has TRBV19 and TRBJ2-3, with D unclear. Germline V gene lookup returns CDR1 LNHDA and CDR2 SQIVND (reference sequence). The CDR3 length is 14 residues. The ends were cut back, 10 bases at V and 0 bases at J, with 14 bases in the middle. CDR3 nucleotides: TGTGCCACCAGATTCACCGGAAGCACAGATACGCAGTATTTT. This translates into CATRFTGSTDTQYF.

Remarks on this clone: The sample has other DNA sequences that encode this CDR3 too. V and J are TRBV5-1 and TRBJ1-1, with unresolved D. The CDR3 sequence is 13 residues long. Germline lookup yields CDR1 SGHRS and CDR2 YFSETQ. Deletions cut 0 bases from V and 4 bases from J, with 7 bases between. CDR3 in amino acids: CASSLEVGTEAFF. The DNA of the CDR3 is TGCGCCAGCAGCTTGGAGGTGGGCACTGAAGCTTTCTTT.

The chain recombines TRBV6-5 with TRBJ2-5; perhaps D is TRBD1 or TRBD2 (5 bases each). The J call is in doubt because the DNA end fits TRBJ2-7 better. CDR3 size: 13 residues. Per germline, CDR1 MNHEY and CDR2 SVGAGI. The chain's CDR3 is CASKGTVSYEQYF. In nucleotides, the CDR3 is TGTGCCAGCAAAGGGACGGTTTCCTACGAGCAGTACTTC.

This chain joins TRBV5-1 and TRBJ2-3, with D perhaps matching TRBD1 (5 bases). The V end lost 4 bases, the J end lost 2 bases, and 17 bases lay between the germline ends. Germline V CDR1 and CDR2: SGHRS, YFSETQ. The CDR3 sequence is 16 residues long. CDR3 DNA sequence: TGCGCCAGCAGCCGAGACGACAGATTCTTCACAGATACGCAGTATTTT. It is translated as CASSRDDRFFTDTQYF.

This clone has only one observation. The rearrangement joins TRBV7-9 to TRBJ2-2, with D perhaps TRBD1 (5 bases). V was trimmed by 1 base and J by 5 bases, leaving 14 bases between them. Germline V gene data show CDR1 as SEHNR and CDR2 as FQNEAQ (reference sequence). CDR3 length equals 16 residues. CDR3 residues: CASSLEAGMATGELFF. CDR3 nucleotides: TGTGCCAGCAGCTTAGAGGCAGGGATGGCGACCGGGGAGCTGTTTTTT. Complete variable domain (other parts from reference TRBV7-9 and TRBJ2-2): DTGVSQNPRHKITKRGQNVTFRCDPISEHNRLYWYRQTLGQGPEFLTYFQNEAQLEKSRLLSDRFSAERPKGSFSTLEIQRTEQGDSAMYLCASSLEAGMATGELFFGEGSRLTVL.

This chain joins TRBV6-4 and TRBJ2-2, with D possibly matching TRBD1 (6 bases). The CDR3 extends over 14 amino acids. Germline CDR1 reads MRHNA; CDR2 reads SNTAGT. The V gene lost 0 bases and the J gene lost 5 bases, with 7 bases spanning the gap. The CDR3 nucleotides are TGTGCCAGCAGTGACTCGAGGGGGACCGGGGAGCTGTTTTTT. Protein sequence: CASSDSRGTGELFF.

The chain carries TRBV7-9 and TRBJ2-7, with no clear D. CDR1 is SEHNR and CDR2 is FQNEAQ in the germline V gene (reference sequence). The CDR3 runs 12 residues. Deletions cut 5 bases from V and 3 bases from J, with 8 bases between. Here the CDR3 DNA reads TGTGCCAGCAGCAAGGCTCACTACGAGCAGTACTTC. This translates into CASSKAHYEQYF.

The chain combines TRBV5-1 with TRBJ2-2, with D hard to call. Trimming shortened V by 5 bases and J by 5 bases, and 13 bases separated the two germline ends. Germline V gene sequence: CDR1 SGHRS, CDR2 YFSETQ. The CDR3 length is 14 residues. CDR3 DNA sequence: TGCGCCAGCAGGGTTCGAGAAGGGACCGGGGAGCTGTTTTTT. This encodes CASRVREGTGELFF. Combining the CDR3 with reference TRBV5-1 and TRBJ2-2 gives the whole variable domain KAGVTQTPRYLIKTRGQQVTLSCSPISGHRSVSWYQQTPGQGLQFLFEYFSETQRNKGNFPGRFSGRQFSNSRSEMNVSTLELGDSALYLCASRVREGTGELFFGEGSRLTVL.